The clone carrying this T cell receptor beta chain was seen a handful of times. The target antigen is unknown. V shed 4 bases, J shed 3 bases, and the junction held 10 bases outside the gene matches. Germline CDR1 and CDR2: KGHDR and SFDVKD. The CDR3 sequence is 16 residues long. The data were taken from a study of vaccination and CD4 T cells after COVID-19. Across the whole study: PCR on nasal swabs identified SARS-CoV-2 in convalescent patients, of whom fewer than 10 were mild and one severe. As control conditions, cultures were given either a CEFX pool serving as positive control, an HIV-1 Nef pool, or no peptide at all.

Once obtained from cultured CD4+ T cells, the DNA was sequenced using the Oncomine TCR Beta short-read assay. From the PCR reads, TCRdb called clonotypes with MiXCR, one entry per CDR3 protein. The sample has about 24,000 distinct CDR3 sequences, under 55% seen once; the top ten hold 4.1%. Time point in this sample: late sampling 161 to 241 days after vaccination in a few convalescent patients. Treatment denoted: approximately 10-day PBMC culture with coronavirus spike peptide pools or control peptides (ViraFEST assay). J is TRBJ2-7 and V is TRBV24-1; TRBD2 matches at 8 bases. This sequence was found in a human donor who had recovered from COVID-19. Sample: CD4+ T cells from blood, cultured in vitro, taken about 7 months after SARS-CoV-2 vaccination. Here the CDR3 reads CATSDSQAGAGYEQYF. The CDR3 bases are TGTGCCACCAGTGACTCACAAGCGGGAGCGGGCTACGAGCAGTACTTC.